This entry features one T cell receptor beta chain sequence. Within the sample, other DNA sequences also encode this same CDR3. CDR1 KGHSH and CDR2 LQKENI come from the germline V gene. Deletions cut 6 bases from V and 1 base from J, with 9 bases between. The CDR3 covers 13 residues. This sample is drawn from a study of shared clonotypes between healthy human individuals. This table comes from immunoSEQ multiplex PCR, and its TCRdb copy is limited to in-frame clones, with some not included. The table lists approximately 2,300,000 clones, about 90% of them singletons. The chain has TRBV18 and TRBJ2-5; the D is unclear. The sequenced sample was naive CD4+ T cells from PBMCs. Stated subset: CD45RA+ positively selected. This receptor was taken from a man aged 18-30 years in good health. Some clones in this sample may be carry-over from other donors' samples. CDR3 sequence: CASSLELQETQYF. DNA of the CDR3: TGTGCCAGCTCCCTGGAGCTCCAAGAGACCCAGTACTTC.